Below are 19 T cell receptor beta chains sequenced from a single sample in a study of siplizumab effects on memory and regulatory T cells. Profiled with immunoSEQ multiplex PCR; TCRdb holds only in-frame clones, not every one. The top ten clones hold under 20% of a sample with some 46,000 clones, over 85% of them seen once. Sample: CD8+ T cells sorted from blood. The receptors originated from a human donor in good health.

CDR3 DNA sequence: TGTGCCAGCAGTATTGGTAGTTCGGGCAATGAGCAGTTCTTC. Amino acids: CASSIGSSGNEQFF. V usage is TRBV6-4 and J usage is TRBJ2-1; D is ambiguous. Germline V gene data show CDR1 as MRHNA and CDR2 as SNTAGT. The CDR3 is 14 amino acids. Trimming shortened V by 5 bases and J by 6 bases, and 14 bases separated the two germline ends.

The chain links TRBV27 to TRBJ2-1; TRBD1 agrees at 9 bases. This CDR3 spans 18 amino acids. Trimming cost V 2 bases and J 7 bases; bases outside gene matches: 15. The germline V gene encodes CDR1 MNHEY and CDR2 SMNVEV (reference sequence). Here the CDR3 reads CASSLRVSLRQGVNEQFF. The CDR3, as DNA: TGTGCCAGCAGTTTAAGGGTTTCGTTGAGACAGGGGGTGAATGAGCAGTTCTTC.

The genes are TRBV5-6 and TRBJ2-5, with TRBD1 matching over 7 bases. CDR3 length: 15 residues. Germline V gene data show CDR1 as SGHDT and CDR2 as YYEEEE. J gave up 3 bases and V 1 base, and 6 bases lay outside the gene matches. CDR3 nucleotides: TGTGCCAGCAGCTTGTGGCCCAGGGGGAAAGAGACCCAGTACTTC. It specifies CASSLWPRGKETQYF.

The chain carries TRBV18 and TRBJ2-3; 7 positions match TRBD1. The V and J ends lost 3 bases and 0 bases, in that order; junction bases with no gene match: 6. Germline-derived CDR1 and CDR2 are KGHSH and LQKENI. This CDR3 has 16 residues. CDR3 region: CASSPSTGRSTDTQYF. CDR3 nucleotides: TGTGCCAGCTCACCTTCGACAGGGAGAAGCACAGATACGCAGTATTTT. Full variable domain (rest looked up from reference TRBV18 and TRBJ2-3): NAGVMQNPRHLVRRRGQEARLRCSPMKGHSHVYWYRQLPEEGLKFMVYLQKENIIDESGMPKERFSAEFPKEGPSILRIQQVVRGDSAAYFCASSPSTGRSTDTQYFGPGTRLTVL.

The chain employs TRBV9 and TRBJ2-3; D might be TRBD2 (5 bases). The germline gives CDR1 SGDLS, CDR2 YYNGEE. V dropped 4 bases and J dropped 0 bases, with 24 bases sitting between them. This CDR3 spans 19 amino acids. The chain's CDR3 is CASSSKARAGITSTDTQYF. The CDR3 DNA sequence: TGTGCCAGCAGCTCCAAGGCTAGGGCCGGGATTACTAGCACAGATACGCAGTATTTT.

The chain is built from TRBV5-1 and TRBJ1-1, with 7 bases lining up with TRBD1. From germline, CDR1 is SGHRS and CDR2 YFSETQ. V was clipped by 3 bases and J by 5 bases; unmatched bases: 7. This CDR3 has 14 residues. CDR3 residues: CASSSSQGKTEAFF. The CDR3 nucleotides read TGCGCCAGCAGCTCGTCACAGGGGAAAACTGAAGCTTTCTTT.

V is TRBV27 and J is TRBJ2-4; D gene uncertain. CDR1 MNHEY and CDR2 SMNVEV come from the germline V gene (reference sequence). The ends were cut back, 4 bases at V and 0 bases at J, with 13 bases in the middle. This CDR3 has 16 amino acids. CDR3 sequence reads: CASSSEQTLAKNIQYF. CDR3 coding DNA: TGTGCCAGCAGTTCTGAACAGACTCTAGCCAAAAACATTCAGTACTTC.

V and J are TRBV19 and TRBJ2-2; TRBD2 might be the D (5 bases). Germline CDR1 LNHDA, CDR2 SQIVND (reference sequence). The CDR3 has 14 residues. The germline V and J ends were trimmed by 10 bases and 1 base, with 13 bases remaining between them. This chain's CDR3 is CAIGLRENTGELFF. The CDR3 coding sequence is TGTGCCATCGGTCTGAGGGAGAACACCGGGGAGCTGTTTTTT.

The CDR3 nucleotides are TGTGCCTGGAGTGCGGGGGGGGAGCTGTTTTTT. The encoded protein is CAWSAGGELFF. The V call is TRBV30, the J call TRBJ2-2; maybe TRBD2 (5 bases). The V end lost 1 base, the J end lost 8 bases, and 5 bases lay between the germline ends. The CDR3 has 11 amino acids. Germline loops: CDR1 GTSNPN, CDR2 SVGIG (reference sequence).

This CDR3 is CASKPGVAGDNEQFF. For the CDR3, the DNA is TGTGCCAGCAAACCCGGGGTAGCGGGCGACAATGAGCAGTTCTTC. The chain links TRBV27 to TRBJ2-1; 7 bases are a match to TRBD2. Germline values: CDR1 MNHEY, CDR2 SMNVEV (reference sequence). CDR3 length equals 15 residues. V trimming: 7 bases; J trimming: 5 bases; junction bases outside the gene matches: 11.

The J gene is TRBJ2-7, the V gene TRBV5-4; possible D gene TRBD1, 5 bases. CDR1 is SGHNT and CDR2 is YYREEE in the germline V gene (reference sequence). Deletions cut 4 bases from V and 3 bases from J, with 17 bases between. The CDR3 extends over 15 amino acids. The CDR3 here is CASSQETGLNYEQYF. CDR3 nucleotide sequence: TGTGCCAGCAGCCAAGAAACAGGATTAAACTACGAGCAGTACTTC.

This CDR3 reads CASSSPQGNEQYF. DNA for the CDR3: TGTGCCAGCAGCTCTCCCCAGGGGAACGAGCAGTACTTC. V is TRBV7-9 and J is TRBJ2-7; TRBD1 is a possible D gene (6 bases). The CDR3 totals 13 residues. V was shortened by 4 bases and J by 5 bases, with 12 bases between the two germline ends. The germline V gene has CDR1 SEHNR and CDR2 FQNEAQ (reference sequence).

This clone was observed once. The chain combines TRBV30 with TRBJ1-1; D is possibly TRBD1 (5 bases). This CDR3 region has 14 residues. CDR1 is GTSNPN and CDR2 is SVGIG in the germline V gene (reference sequence). V gave up 8 bases and J gave up 0 bases, with 16 bases separating them. CDR3 in DNA: TGTGCCCGAGGCGGGGGGTCCATGAACACTGAAGCTTTCTTT. Its protein product is CARGGGSMNTEAFF.

The chain recombines TRBV27 with TRBJ1-2; 8 bases align to TRBD1. V trimming: 5 bases; J trimming: 6 bases; junction bases outside the gene matches: 5. This CDR3 comprises 13 residues. Germline CDR1 MNHEY, CDR2 SMNVEV (reference sequence). CDR3 in DNA: TGTGCCAGCAGTGTGACAGGGGCCCATGGCTACACCTTC. It codes for CASSVTGAHGYTF.

This clone was observed once. The rearrangement uses TRBV11-2 and TRBJ1-5; D gene unclear. This CDR3 has 15 amino acids. Deletions cut 0 bases from V and 4 bases from J, with 10 bases between. Germline CDR1 and CDR2: SGHAT and FQNNGV. In DNA, the CDR3 is TGTGCCAGCAGCTTAGACCCGGGAGAGAATCAGCCCCAGCATTTT. Encoded protein: CASSLDPGENQPQHF. Complete variable domain (other parts from reference TRBV11-2 and TRBJ1-5): EAGVAQSPRYKIIEKRQSVAFWCNPISGHATLYWYQQILGQGPKLLIQFQNNGVVDDSQLPKDRFSAERLKGVDSTLKIQPAKLEDSAVYLCASSLDPGENQPQHFGDGTRLSIL.

The chain couples TRBV7-6 to TRBJ2-3; D call uncertain. Trimming pared 2 bases from V and 5 bases from J, leaving 5 bases between. Germline V gene sequence: CDR1 SGHVS, CDR2 FNYEAQ. The CDR3 is made up of 12 amino acids. This CDR3 is CASSLPGDTQYF. In DNA, the CDR3 is TGTGCCAGCAGCTTACCGGGAGATACGCAGTATTTT.

The chain employs TRBV7-2 and TRBJ2-7; D gene ambiguous. This CDR3 comprises 13 residues. Germline V lookup: CDR1 SGHTA, CDR2 FQGNSA. Trimming stripped 3 bases from V and 5 bases from J, with 11 bases between. The CDR3 here is CASSLGSSDEQYF. The CDR3 coding sequence is TGTGCCAGCAGCTTGGGATCTTCAGACGAGCAGTACTTC.

This clone occurred once. This chain uses TRBV6-4 with TRBJ1-2; a weak D match, TRBD1 (5 bases). Germline V CDR1 and CDR2: MRHNA, SNTAGT. CDR3 length equals 12 residues. V was clipped by 4 bases and J by 8 bases, with 11 bases between them. In DNA form, the CDR3 reads TGTGCCAGCAGTGGGGGCAGCGACGGCTACACCTTC. Protein: CASSGGSDGYTF.

The chain joins TRBV30 to TRBJ2-5; either TRBD1 or TRBD2 may fit D (6 bases each). Germline loops: CDR1 GTSNPN, CDR2 SVGIG (reference sequence). The length of the CDR3 is 15 residues. V dropped 3 bases and J dropped 3 bases, with 17 bases sitting between them. CDR3 region: CAWSRRQRGEETQYF. DNA for the CDR3: TGTGCCTGGAGCCGCCGACAGAGGGGGGAAGAGACCCAGTACTTC.